This T cell receptor beta chain was recorded in a study of CD8+ T cells in alopecia areata (dated by TCRdb to the late 2010s). Looking at the study overall: The treated patients, all with moderate-to-severe alopecia areata, were enrolled in an open-label pilot trial of oral tofacitinib given at 5 to 10 mg twice daily. RNA came from the PAXgene miRNA kit for fixed scalp, the miRNeasy kit for PBMCs, and the RNeasy kit for mouse skin. On the human side, TCRbeta sequencing was run on scalp tissue and on sorted CD4+ and CD8+ peripheral blood T cells from healthy controls and from alopecia areata patients with either patchy or totalis/universalis disease. Scalp clonality was compared among normal scalp (n=4), patchy alopecia areata scalp (n=8), and alopecia totalis/universalis scalp (n=8). In treated patients, disease severity was measured using the SALT score, which gives the percentage of scalp surface area affected. Tofacitinib was given for 6 to 18 months, followed by 6 months of follow-up off drug to assess delayed response and recurrence. In both human patients and the C3H/HeJ mouse model, the study applied high-throughput TCRbeta sequencing to look at T cell clonal expansion in alopecia areata. Biopsies were taken from tofacitinib-treated patients at baseline and at 4 and 24 weeks of treatment, and a later scalp biopsy was taken in several of the tofacitinib-treated patients. TCRbeta CDR3 regions were amplified by immunoSEQ multiplex PCR using 35 Vbeta forward and 13 Jbeta reverse primers. Findings and caveats that apply to the study as a whole: Scalp TCR repertoire analysis is complicated because resident alphabeta T cells in normal human skin are also sequenced, whereas mouse skin is dominated by gammadelta T cells. Because the treated cohort was small and included a single nonresponder, larger studies are needed to assess links between baseline CD8+ expansion and response. Compared with normal scalp, lesional scalp, particularly in alopecia totalis/universalis, had higher clonality and more expanded CD8+ clones, which suggests antigenic drive. TCR sequences shared between patients were less clear than in mice, possibly partly because of HLA diversity in the patient population. During tofacitinib treatment, many expanded lesional clones stuck around in both scalp and blood, and this persistence may partly explain why relapse happens after treatment is stopped. Scalp clonality and the number of expanded CD8+ clones among the top 100 scalp clones were significantly decreased by tofacitinib.

Measured from the cysteine to the phenylalanine, the CDR3 is 15 residues long. Only CDR3 DNA remains: 45 bases, in frame from the first base. CDR1 and CDR2 were assigned from the germline V gene (reference sequence) as SEHNR and FQNEAQ. Trimming takes 6 bases from V and 3 bases from J, and the germline ends sit 17 bases apart. The treatment or condition label, read with the paper, signifies: oral pan-JAK inhibitor, 5-10 mg twice daily. Peripheral blood and lesional scalp punch biopsies were obtained from patients with alopecia areata. PBMCs were isolated by density centrifugation and stained for CD3, CD4 and CD8, and CD4+ and CD8+ T cells were sorted on a FACSAria. This clone was seen more than once but under ten times. This receptor's antigen is unknown. Base qualities were left out, and no much larger clone turns up one base away. Libraries were made using the immunoSEQ multiplex PCR assay. RNA was extracted from all samples and reverse transcribed into cDNA as template for TCR sequencing. SuperScript III was used to make first-strand cDNA, primed with a 2:1 mix of oligo-dT and random hexamers. A synthetic immune receptor repertoire was used to gauge amplification bias, and whatever bias remained was removed computationally. The study's processing was this. Raw reads were preprocessed for error removal, and CDR3 was defined according to IMGT conventions as running from the conserved cysteine to phenylalanine. Clonality was computed as 1 minus the Shannon entropy, with the entropy normalized by log2 of the number of productive unique TCRs. CD4 or CD8 identity of scalp clones was inferred by cross-referencing scalp TCRbeta sequences with sorted blood CD4 and CD8 repertoires. Drawn from immuneACCESS, this table holds only the in-frame rearrangements with V and J called that TCRdb kept. Clones are partly lost; checked studies trace under half to an unresolved V gene and leave the rest unexplained. V, J and clone size derive from that table, while D and trimming were established from the DNA sequence. This sample comprises roughly 220,000 clones, around two fifths of them detected only once. Under 0.55% of the sample lies in the top ten.

This specimen consisted of CD4+ T cells sorted from blood, obtained between weeks 30 and 35, from a patient treated with tofacitinib. The chain links TRBV7-9 with TRBJ1-1, with a tentative D gene TRBD1 over 5 matching bases. This receptor was taken from a human donor with alopecia areata. The nucleotide sequence is TGTGCCAGCAGGGACATGTCAGATCTGTACACTGAAGCTTTCTTT. This codes for CASRDMSDLYTEAFF.